One and the same sample provided the 25 T cell receptor beta chains below, sequenced in a study of T cell responses to AZD1222 COVID-19 vaccine. The protocol was immunoSEQ multiplex PCR, while the TCRdb copy is restricted to in-frame clones and leaves out a portion. The sample has under 140,000 clones, 85% to 95% seen once. Sequencing used peripheral blood, obtained on day 0 of AZD1222 vaccination. The receptors were gathered from an adult in good health.

This chain uses TRBV15 with TRBJ2-2, with D possibly being TRBD2 (5 bases). With 7 bases removed from V and 0 bases from J, the gap between germline ends came to 9 bases. The germline V gene encodes CDR1 LNHNV and CDR2 YYDKDF (reference sequence). The CDR3 consists of 14 residues. The CDR3 DNA reads TGTGCCACCAAGGACGGGACGAACACCGGGGAGCTGTTTTTT. Amino acid sequence: CATKDGTNTGELFF.

This clone was counted a single time. CDR3 in amino acids: CATSDLMTTGELFF. The DNA of the CDR3 is TGTGCCACCAGTGATTTGATGACCACCGGGGAGCTGTTTTTT. The chain uses TRBV24-1 and TRBJ2-2, with D unresolved. V lost 0 bases and J lost 4, with 5 bases in between. The CDR3 contains 14 residues. Germline lookup yields CDR1 KGHDR and CDR2 SFDVKD.

The chain is built from TRBV30 and TRBJ2-6; TRBD1 matches 8 bases. The germline V gene encodes CDR1 GTSNPN and CDR2 SVGIG (reference sequence). The CDR3 totals 15 residues. J lost 0 bases, V lost 7 bases, and 5 bases had no gene match. CDR3 sequence: CASGQGTSGANVLTF. The CDR3 bases are TGTGCCTCAGGACAGGGCACCTCTGGGGCCAACGTCCTGACTTTC.

The chain links TRBV4-1 to TRBJ2-3; a weak D match, TRBD2 (5 bases). Trimming left V 1 base short and J 0 bases short, with 8 bases between. Germline V gene lookup returns CDR1 MGHRA and CDR2 YSYEKL. This CDR3 is 15 amino acids long. The CDR3 is CASSQGTQSTDTQYF. The CDR3 region has the DNA TGCGCCAGCAGCCAAGGGACTCAAAGCACAGATACGCAGTATTTT.

The V call is TRBV27, the J call TRBJ2-7; 7 bases agree with TRBD1. V was pared by 2 bases and J by 0 bases, with 1 base of the junction left unmatched. From germline, CDR1 is MNHEY and CDR2 SMNVEV (reference sequence). The length of the CDR3 is 14 residues. The chain's CDR3 is CASSLRGHSYEQYF. The DNA for the CDR3 is TGTGCCAGCAGTTTAAGGGGGCACTCCTACGAGCAGTACTTC.

The chain employs TRBV10-2 and TRBJ1-5, with D perhaps matching TRBD1 (6 bases). V dropped 7 bases and J dropped 1 base, with 14 bases sitting between them. This CDR3 has 15 residues. Germline CDR1 reads WSHSY; CDR2 reads SAAADI. CDR3 loop: CASTGARGSNQPQHF. CDR3 in DNA: TGCGCCAGCACGGGGGCACGGGGAAGCAATCAGCCCCAGCATTTT.

V and J are TRBV28 and TRBJ1-5, with 10 bases aligning to TRBD1. Unmatched junction bases numbered 12, after V lost 2 bases and J lost 2 bases. Germline V gives CDR1 MDHEN, CDR2 SYDVKM. The length of the CDR3 is 19 residues. The CDR3 sequence: CASSLLGTGVLRGNQPQHF. In DNA form, the CDR3 reads TGTGCCAGCAGTTTACTCGGGACAGGGGTCCTTCGTGGCAATCAGCCCCAGCATTTT.

This clone was observed a single time. The chain recombines TRBV6-2 or TRBV6-3 with TRBJ1-4; perhaps TRBD1 as D (5 bases). Looked up from germline, CDR1 is MNHEY and CDR2 is SVGEGT. The CDR3 length is 14 residues. V shed 2 bases and J shed 5 bases, with 9 bases lying between them. In DNA form, the CDR3 reads TGTGCCAGCAGTTACGCAGGGAGCAATGAAAAACTGTTTTTT. Its protein is CASSYAGSNEKLFF.

The gene calls are TRBV5-6 and TRBJ2-1; a possible D gene is TRBD2 (6 bases). The CDR3 extends over 15 amino acids. V was pared by 3 bases and J by 7 bases, with 17 bases between. Germline V gene data show CDR1 as SGHDT and CDR2 as YYEEEE. The CDR3 reads CASSWEDPSSNEQFF. CDR3 DNA sequence: TGTGCCAGCAGCTGGGAGGACCCCTCATCAAATGAGCAGTTCTTC.

This sequence joins TRBV28 and TRBJ1-2, with D maybe TRBD1 (6 bases). This CDR3 comprises 17 residues. Germline CDR1 and CDR2: MDHEN and SYDVKM. The V end lost 2 bases, the J end lost 4 bases, and 20 bases lay between the germline ends. This CDR3 reads CASSLSPPGGRGYGYTF. DNA for the CDR3: TGTGCCAGCAGTTTAAGCCCCCCCGGGGGCAGGGGCTATGGCTACACCTTC.

This clone came up once. The chain recombines TRBV4-1 with TRBJ1-4; TRBD1 matches 8 bases. V trimming: 4 bases; J trimming: 3 bases; junction bases outside the gene matches: 4. The V gene's germline CDR1 is MGHRA and CDR2 YSYEKL. The CDR3 totals 15 residues. CDR3 bases: TGCGCCAGCAGCCGGTCGGACAGGGCTAATGAAAAACTGTTTTTT. Its protein product is CASSRSDRANEKLFF.

The CDR3 coding sequence is TGTGCCAGCAGTGATGGGCTAGCGGGGGTTGTTGAGCAGTTCTTC. Translated: CASSDGLAGVVEQFF. V and J are TRBV2 and TRBJ2-1; TRBD2 matches at 10 bases. This CDR3 contains 15 residues. Germline V gene data show CDR1 as SNHLY and CDR2 as FYNNEI. The junction had 8 bases not matched to a gene; V was cut back by 3 bases and J by 9 bases.

This clone was detected only once. This chain connects TRBV5-8 to TRBJ1-2; D remains ambiguous. The V end was cut by 4 bases, the J end by 6 bases, with 25 bases between. This CDR3 is 17 amino acids long. The germline V gene encodes CDR1 SGHTS and CDR2 YDEGEE. The CDR3 region has the DNA TGTGCCAGCAGCCGCAGCCGGGGTGCAGGATGGAAAGATGGCTACACCTTC. It is translated as CASSRSRGAGWKDGYTF.

The table lists this clone with a count of one. The chain carries TRBV7-2 and TRBJ2-3; no definite D call. CDR1 is SGHTA, CDR2 FQGNSA, per germline. CDR3 length: 14 amino acids. V shed 2 bases and J shed 2 bases, with 8 bases lying between them. CDR3 in amino acids: CASSLMPPTDTQYF. The CDR3 nucleotides are TGTGCCAGCAGCTTAATGCCACCCACAGATACGCAGTATTTT.

This rearrangement joins TRBV5-1 to TRBJ1-5; TRBD1 is a possible D gene (5 bases). CDR1 and CDR2 (germline): SGHRS, YFSETQ. V dropped 1 base and J dropped 4 bases, with 12 bases sitting between them. CDR3 length equals 15 residues. CDR3 loop: CASSLTVGTNQPQHF. In nucleotides, the CDR3 is TGCGCCAGCAGCTTGACAGTGGGGACGAATCAGCCCCAGCATTTT.

This clone was seen only once. J is TRBJ2-7 and V is TRBV10-3; no definite D call. This CDR3 spans 12 amino acids. The germline gives CDR1 ENHRY, CDR2 SYGVKD. V was trimmed by 7 bases and J by 1 base, leaving 8 bases between them. CDR3 amino acids: CAIISMSYEQYF. CDR3 nucleotide sequence: TGTGCCATCATTAGCATGTCCTACGAGCAGTACTTC.

The V call is TRBV4-1, the J call TRBJ1-3; D is ambiguous. This CDR3 has 15 residues. The V and J ends lost 1 base and 0 bases respectively, with 7 bases between them. Germline lookup yields CDR1 MGHRA and CDR2 YSYEKL. CDR3 sequence reads: CASSQGTDSGNTIYF. The DNA of the CDR3 is TGCGCCAGCAGCCAAGGTACAGACTCTGGAAACACCATATATTTT.

V and J are TRBV5-1 and TRBJ2-1; 7 nucleotides line up with TRBD2. V was clipped by 0 bases and J by 5 bases; unmatched bases: 2. Per the germline V gene, CDR1 is SGHRS and CDR2 is YFSETQ. The CDR3 is made up of 14 amino acids. This CDR3 is CASSLAGGNNEQFF. CDR3 nucleotides: TGCGCCAGCAGCTTGGCGGGAGGAAACAATGAGCAGTTCTTC.

The V gene is TRBV28, the J gene TRBJ1-1, with D tentatively TRBD1 (5 bases). CDR1 is MDHEN and CDR2 is SYDVKM in the germline V gene. The CDR3 consists of 13 residues. The V and J ends lost 6 bases and 1 base respectively, with 9 bases between them. The CDR3 DNA sequence: TGTGCCAGCAGGTACAGGACGAACACTGAAGCTTTCTTT. This gives the protein CASRYRTNTEAFF.

This clone was counted a single time. J is TRBJ1-1 and V is TRBV12-5; TRBD1 might be the D (6 bases). Germline values: CDR1 LGHNT, CDR2 FRNRAP. The CDR3 totals 14 residues. The V end lost 1 base, the J end lost 5 bases, and 11 bases lay between the germline ends. The CDR3 sequence is CASGLGQGRTEAFF. DNA for the CDR3: TGTGCTAGTGGTTTGGGGCAGGGGAGGACTGAAGCTTTCTTT.

This chain connects TRBV19 to TRBJ2-5; D is possibly TRBD2 (7 bases). Trimming removed 4 bases from V and 5 bases from J, with 20 bases in between. The CDR3 is 16 residues long. The germline V gene has CDR1 LNHDA and CDR2 SQIVND (reference sequence). CDR3 amino acids: CASSKEWRGGEETQYF. The CDR3 DNA reads as TGTGCCAGTAGTAAAGAGTGGAGGGGGGGCGAGGAGACCCAGTACTTC.

The chain employs TRBV19 and TRBJ1-2; unclear D gene. Germline-derived CDR1 and CDR2 are LNHDA and SQIVND (reference sequence). Trimming removed 3 bases at V and 2 bases at J, with 13 bases between. CDR3 size: 15 residues. The CDR3 nucleotides are TGTGCCAGTAGTATTCAGGTGGGAGCCAACTATGGCTACACCTTC. It translates to CASSIQVGANYGYTF. Based on the CDR3 plus reference TRBV19 and TRBJ1-2, the full variable domain is DGGITQSPKYLFRKEGQNVTLSCEQNLNHDAMYWYRQDPGQGLRLIYYSQIVNDFQKGDIAEGYSVSREKKESFPLTVTSAQKNPTAFYLCASSIQVGANYGYTFGSGTRLTVV.

This CDR3 is CASSQTGANEKLFF. CDR3 coding DNA: TGTGCCAGCAGCCAGACGGGCGCTAATGAAAAACTGTTTTTT. The rearrangement uses TRBV21-1 and TRBJ1-4. TRBV21-1 corresponds to a pseudogene. The CDR3 totals 14 residues.

The rearrangement uses TRBV30 and TRBJ1-2; possible D gene TRBD1, 5 bases. Deletions cut 0 bases from V and 4 bases from J, with 15 bases between. The germline V gene has CDR1 GTSNPN and CDR2 SVGIG (reference sequence). The CDR3 runs to 15 residues. CDR3 DNA sequence: TGTGCCTGGAGTGTACGAGTGGGGGGAGGCTATGGCTACACCTTC. Translation: CAWSVRVGGGYGYTF.

This chain uses TRBV2 with TRBJ2-1, with unresolved D. The ends were cut back, 3 bases at V and 3 bases at J, with 9 bases in the middle. Per germline, CDR1 SNHLY and CDR2 FYNNEI. The CDR3 spans 14 residues. As DNA, the CDR3 is TGTGCCAGCAGTGAGTGGGTAGACTACAATGAGCAGTTCTTC. This encodes CASSEWVDYNEQFF.